These T cell receptor beta chains were read from a single sample in a study of lymphopenia after photon versus proton radiotherapy. The method was immunoSEQ multiplex PCR; TCRdb's version includes in-frame clones alone and lacks a portion of them. This table holds some 30,000 clones, roughly 90% found once. The sample in question was peripheral blood, obtained from a patient treated with photon-based radiotherapy. The receptor set was obtained from a woman aged 45-59 years with pancreatic cancer. CDR3s include the opening cysteine and the closing phenylalanine or tryptophan. The D gene is left open where the match is weak. Not every row has a clone size; where given, it reads once, few, many or a size class.

j_call,v_call,clone_size,d_call,cdr3_nt,cdr3_aa
TRBJ1-6,TRBV7-9,few,TRBD1,TGTGCCAGCAGCTGGGACAGTCTCAATTCACCCCTCCACTTT,CASSWDSLNSPLHF
TRBJ2-5,TRBV19,-,TRBD1,TGTGCCAGTAGCAGGGACAGCCTACAAGAGACCCAGTACTTC,CASSRDSLQETQYF
TRBJ1-2,TRBV7-8,-,TRBD1,TGTGCCAGCAGCCCGGAAGGCCCCCGGACAGGTGGCGATGGCTACACCTTC,CASSPEGPRTGGDGYTF
TRBJ2-4,TRBV11-3,-,-,TGTGCCAGCAGCTCCTTACTAGCCAAAAACATTCAGTACTTC,CASSSLLAKNIQYF
TRBJ1-3,TRBV28,-,-,TGTGCCAGCAGTACTCATGACCTAAGCTCTGGAAACACCATATATTTT,CASSTHDLSSGNTIYF
TRBJ1-2,TRBV11-1,-,-,TGTGCCAGCAGCGCCACCGGGGGGAGCTATGGCTACACCTTC,CASSATGGSYGYTF
TRBJ2-5,TRBV5-1,-,-,TGCGCCAGCAGCTTGACGACTGGGGAGACCCAGTACTTC,CASSLTTGETQYF
TRBJ2-1,TRBV6-4,once,-,TGTGCCAGCAGTGTAGCGAGCGCAAACTCCTACAATGAGCAGTTCTTC,CASSVASANSYNEQFF
TRBJ2-6,TRBV6-5,-,-,TGTGCCAGCACAACCTTGGGCTCTGGGGCCAACGTCCTGACTTTC,CASTTLGSGANVLTF
TRBJ1-2,TRBV9,-,-,TGTGCCAGCAGTGACCCCGGAGGTGATGGCTACACCTTC,CASSDPGGDGYTF
TRBJ2-7,TRBV7-8,-,TRBD2,TGTGCCAGCAGCCCTACCGGGACTAGCGCGTCCTACGAGCAGTACTTC,CASSPTGTSASYEQYF
TRBJ2-1,TRBV5-6,-,-,TGTGCCAGCAGCTTGGGAGCCCGGGGGTGGGGTGAGCAGTTCTTC,CASSLGARGWGEQFF
TRBJ2-5,TRBV28,few,-,TGTGCCAGCAGTTTATTAGGGGAGGCGTTGGGAGAGACCCAGTACTTC,CASSLLGEALGETQYF
TRBJ1-5,TRBV19,-,-,TGTGCCAGTAGTTCTGACGGGGGCGGAAATCAGCCCCAGCATTTT,CASSSDGGGNQPQHF
TRBJ1-1,TRBV4-1,-,-,TGCGCCAGCAGCCAGGAGAACACTGAAGCTTTCTTT,CASSQENTEAFF
TRBJ2-2,TRBV9,-,-,TGTGCCAGCAGCGTAGGGGTGGGGGAGCTGTTTTTT,CASSVGVGELFF
TRBJ2-1,TRBV7-2,-,-,TGTGCCAGCAGTCACAGGACTACTAAGATATACAATGAGCAGTTCTTC,CASSHRTTKIYNEQFF
TRBJ2-1,TRBV7-6,-,-,TGTGCCAGCAGCTTAGCGGAAGAGCAGTTCTTC,CASSLAEEQFF
TRBJ2-4,TRBV4-1,-,-,TGCGCCAGCAGCCAAGATTACTACAAAAACATTCAGTACTTC,CASSQDYYKNIQYF
TRBJ2-3,TRBV4-2,-,-,TGTGCCAGCAGCCAAGAATCAGAGGCCACAGATACGCAGTATTTT,CASSQESEATDTQYF
TRBJ2-4,TRBV27,-,-,TGTGCCAGCAGTTTTAAGGGTCCCAAAAACATTCAGTACTTC,CASSFKGPKNIQYF
TRBJ1-3,TRBV4-3,-,-,TGCGCCAGCAGCCAACTAGAGGGAAACACCATATATTTT,CASSQLEGNTIYF
TRBJ2-7,TRBV30,-,TRBD2,TGTGCCTGGACGGACCTAGGACTAGAGCCCTACGAGCAGTACTTC,CAWTDLGLEPYEQYF
TRBJ1-5,TRBV6-1,-,-,TGTGCCAGCAGTGATATAAGATACAGCAATCAGCCCCAGCATTTT,CASSDIRYSNQPQHF
TRBJ2-7,TRBV28,few,-,TGTGCCAGCAGCATCCTGGCGGGAGAGCAGTACTTC,CASSILAGEQYF
TRBJ1-6,TRBV27,-,TRBD1,TGTGCCAGCAGTCCGCGGACAGGGAGATGGGATTCACCCCTCCACTTT,CASSPRTGRWDSPLHF
TRBJ2-3,TRBV6-1,-,TRBD2,TGTGCCAGCAGTGAATGGGGGGGACCTGTTGGAGATACGCAGTATTTT,CASSEWGGPVGDTQYF
TRBJ2-7,TRBV9,-,TRBD1,TGTGCCAGCAGCCCGTGGGCAGGGGGCTTGGAAGAGCAGTACTTC,CASSPWAGGLEEQYF
TRBJ2-7,TRBV18,-,TRBD1,TGTGCCAGCTCACCGGACAGGGTCTACGAGCAGTACTTC,CASSPDRVYEQYF
TRBJ2-7,TRBV5-4,-,-,TGTGCCAGCAGCTTGCAGGGGGGCGGCGAGCAGTACTTC,CASSLQGGGEQYF
TRBJ1-4,TRBV19,-,-,TGTGCCAGTAGTATCGGTGACAGCTCTAATGAAAAACTGTTTTTT,CASSIGDSSNEKLFF
TRBJ2-7,TRBV7-2,-,-,TGTGCCAGCAGCTTAGGGCCGGGGAGCGCCCCCGAGCAGTACTTC,CASSLGPGSAPEQYF
TRBJ2-1,TRBV7-9,-,TRBD2,TGTGCCAGCAGGACTAGCGGAGACAATGAGCAGTTCTTC,CASRTSGDNEQFF
TRBJ2-5,TRBV5-1,-,-,TGCGCCAGCAGCTCGGGGTCCACTCCCGGCAGGGAGACCCAGTACTTC,CASSSGSTPGRETQYF
TRBJ1-2,TRBV6-4,-,-,TGTGCCAGCAGTGACCGTCCATGGGAGGCGGATGGCTACACCTTC,CASSDRPWEADGYTF
TRBJ1-6,TRBV7-9,-,TRBD1,TGTGCCAGCAGCCTTGGACAGGGCTTTTCTAATTCACCCCTCCACTTT,CASSLGQGFSNSPLHF
TRBJ2-1,TRBV21-1,-,-,TGTGCCAGCAGCTTAGCGGGAGGTTCCAATGAGCAGTTCTTC,CASSLAGGSNEQFF
TRBJ2-3,TRBV28,-,-,TGTGCCAGCAGCCGATCCGGGGCACCACGGGCGGATACGCAGTATTTT,CASSRSGAPRADTQYF
TRBJ1-2,TRBV5-1,-,TRBD1,TGCGCCAGCGACCGGACAGGCCCGTATGGCTACACCTTC,CASDRTGPYGYTF